A single sample gave rise to the 26 T cell receptor beta chains below, sequenced in a study of beta chain features in type 1 diabetes. Investigators reverse transcribed all isolated RNA, so they sequenced expressed TCRB transcripts. Profiling relied on immunoSEQ multiplex PCR, and the TCRdb table lists in-frame clones only, not all of them. The repertoire holds about 260,000 clones, over 20% seen once, with roughly 0.028% in the top ten. Broader study findings: Among patients with Type 1 diabetes, TCRB CDR3s were moderately but significantly shorter in every one of the four CD4+ subsets.

For these TCRs, the target antigens are not known. The sample consisted of naive CD4+ T cells from blood. The receptors derive from a woman in her thirties or forties with type 1 diabetes.

This clone appeared a few times. Other DNA sequences in this specimen translate into the identical CDR3. The chain employs TRBV29-1 and TRBJ1-5; possible D gene TRBD1, 6 bases. This CDR3 is 12 amino acids long. The V gene's germline CDR1 is SQVTM and CDR2 ANQGSEA. Trimming stripped 5 bases from V and 5 bases from J, with 10 bases between. The CDR3 DNA sequence: TGCAGCGTTTCACAGGGCGATCAGCCCCAGCATTTT. It specifies CSVSQGDQPQHF.

The chain is built from TRBV5-1 and TRBJ2-7, with no clear D. The CDR3 length is 12 residues. Germline V gene data show CDR1 as SGHRS and CDR2 as YFSETQ. V shed 0 bases and J shed 7 bases, with 8 bases lying between them. The CDR3 loop is CASSLATEEQYF. The CDR3 coding sequence is TGCGCCAGCAGCTTGGCCACTGAGGAGCAGTACTTC. The full variable domain, completed using reference TRBV5-1 and TRBJ2-7, is KAGVTQTPRYLIKTRGQQVTLSCSPISGHRSVSWYQQTPGQGLQFLFEYFSETQRNKGNFPGRFSGRQFSNSRSEMNVSTLELGDSALYLCASSLATEEQYFGPGTRLTVT.

The V gene is TRBV11-2, the J gene TRBJ2-1, with 11 bases aligning to TRBD2. This CDR3 has 15 residues. From germline, CDR1 is SGHAT and CDR2 FQNNGV. With 5 bases clipped from V and 2 bases from J, the junction kept 2 bases outside the gene matches. The CDR3 protein is CASSQGLAAYNEQFF. The CDR3 nucleotides are TGTGCCAGCAGCCAGGGACTAGCGGCCTACAATGAGCAGTTCTTC.

The chain couples TRBV6-5 to TRBJ2-3, with D perhaps TRBD2 (6 bases). The V end was cut by 7 bases, the J end by 14 bases, with 16 bases between. From germline, CDR1 is MNHEY and CDR2 SVGAGI. CDR3 length equals 11 residues. CDR3 sequence reads: CASTVRTMGYF. The CDR3 DNA reads as TGTGCCAGCACTGTAAGGACTATGGGGTATTTT.

This clone has just a few counts. This chain connects TRBV6-5 to TRBJ1-2; 8 bases agree with TRBD1. The CDR3 has 13 residues. The germline gives CDR1 MNHEY, CDR2 SVGAGI. V was clipped by 2 bases and J by 8 bases; unmatched bases: 4. This CDR3 is CASSYRTGTGYTF. The CDR3 DNA is TGTGCCAGCAGTTACCGGACAGGGACGGGCTACACCTTC.

As DNA, the CDR3 is TGCAGCGTCAACGACAGGGTCAACAATGAGCAGTTCTTC. Translating it yields CSVNDRVNNEQFF. The chain recombines TRBV29-1 with TRBJ2-1, with TRBD1 matching over 7 bases. The germline V gene encodes CDR1 SQVTM and CDR2 ANQGSEA. This CDR3 spans 13 amino acids. Trimming took 6 bases from V and 5 from J; bases not matched to a gene: 7.

The chain uses TRBV9 and TRBJ2-7, with D possibly matching TRBD2 (5 bases). This CDR3 has 16 residues. Per the germline V gene, CDR1 is SGDLS and CDR2 is YYNGEE. V was clipped by 4 bases and J by 3 bases, with 20 bases between them. The CDR3 region has the DNA TGTGCCAGCAGCCCTCGGGGTCGGGAACCCAACTACGAGCAGTACTTC. This translates into CASSPRGREPNYEQYF.

This clone came up a few times. The V call is TRBV29-1, the J call TRBJ2-7; D not resolved. V lost 4 bases, J lost 3 bases, and 13 bases lay in between. The CDR3 has 13 amino acids. The germline V gene has CDR1 SQVTM and CDR2 ANQGSEA. The CDR3 is CSVVFQVGYEQYF. Written as DNA, the CDR3 is TGCAGCGTTGTGTTTCAGGTTGGCTACGAGCAGTACTTC.

A few counts support this clone. J is TRBJ2-7 and V is TRBV18; maybe TRBD1 (5 bases). This CDR3 is built from 13 residues. Trimming left V 6 bases short and J 5 bases short, with 14 bases between. Germline loops: CDR1 KGHSH, CDR2 LQKENI. CDR3 loop: CASSPGGAHEQYF. As DNA, the CDR3 is TGTGCCAGCTCCCCGGGTGGGGCCCACGAGCAGTACTTC.

The CDR3 sequence: CASRPPGLQETQYF. The CDR3 nucleotides are TGTGCCAGCAGGCCTCCAGGGCTCCAAGAGACCCAGTACTTC. The chain has TRBV7-2 and TRBJ2-5, with TRBD1 as a possible D gene (5 bases). V was shortened by 6 bases and J by 1 base, with 12 bases between the two germline ends. This CDR3 has 14 amino acids. Germline V lookup: CDR1 SGHTA, CDR2 FQGNSA. Together with reference TRBV7-2 and TRBJ2-5, the CDR3 gives the full variable domain: GAGVSQSPSNKVTEKGKDVELRCDPISGHTALYWYRQSLGQGLEFLIYFQGNSAPDKSGLPSDRFSAERTGGSVSTLTIQRTQQEDSAVYLCASRPPGLQETQYFGPGTRLLVL.

The chain joins TRBV29-1 to TRBJ1-2; 8 nucleotides line up with TRBD1. The CDR3 consists of 14 residues. Trimming removed 2 bases from V and 6 bases from J; junction bases left unmatched: 8. The V gene's germline CDR1 is SQVTM and CDR2 ANQGSEA. The CDR3 is CSVERGRGPNGYTF. The CDR3 region has the DNA TGCAGCGTTGAAAGGGGCAGGGGGCCAAATGGCTACACCTTC.

CDR3 nucleotide sequence: TGCGCCAGCAGCCAAAAAATTACCGGGAAGACCGGGGAGCTGTTTTTT. Its protein is CASSQKITGKTGELFF. The V gene is TRBV4-3, the J gene TRBJ2-2, with D possibly matching TRBD2 (5 bases). The CDR3 totals 16 residues. Germline assignment: CDR1 LGHNA and CDR2 YSLEER. V gave up 2 bases and J gave up 5 bases, with 15 bases separating them.

The V gene is TRBV4-1, the J gene TRBJ1-5; D is ambiguous. The CDR3 consists of 13 residues. The V end was cut by 5 bases, the J end by 6 bases, with 11 bases between. Per germline, CDR1 MGHRA and CDR2 YSYEKL. CDR3 sequence: CASSSVGPQPQHF. CDR3 DNA: TGCGCCAGCAGCTCGGTGGGCCCTCAGCCCCAGCATTTT.

This clone was found a few times. The CDR3 nucleotides are TGTGCCAGCAGCCGTGACAGGATATCGTATGGCTACACCTTC. Translation: CASSRDRISYGYTF. The chain links TRBV11-2 to TRBJ1-2, with a weak D call TRBD1 (6 bases). The CDR3 is 14 amino acids. Germline values: CDR1 SGHAT, CDR2 FQNNGV. V gave up 5 bases and J gave up 5 bases, with 15 bases separating them.

Only a few counts were recorded for this clone. This chain connects TRBV28 to TRBJ1-1; D gene unclear. Germline CDR1 MDHEN, CDR2 SYDVKM. The V gene lost 2 bases and the J gene lost 8 bases, with 6 bases spanning the gap. This CDR3 has 11 amino acids. The CDR3 DNA follows: TGTGCCAGCAGTTTAGTGCAGGAAGCTTTCTTT. Amino acids: CASSLVQEAFF.

The rearrangement joins TRBV30 to TRBJ1-3; D might be TRBD1 (5 bases). The CDR3 has 15 amino acids. Trimming shortened V by 5 bases and J by 0 bases, and 14 bases separated the two germline ends. Looked up from germline, CDR1 is GTSNPN and CDR2 is SVGIG (reference sequence). The CDR3 here is CAWCRPGGSGNTIYF. The DNA of the CDR3 is TGTGCCTGGTGTCGGCCGGGGGGCTCTGGAAACACCATATATTTT.

This clone has a handful of counts. The chain recombines TRBV5-4 with TRBJ2-7, with D possibly matching TRBD1 (6 bases). Germline values: CDR1 SGHNT, CDR2 YYREEE (reference sequence). Trimming left V 6 bases short and J 7 bases short, with 23 bases between. This CDR3 is built from 15 residues. The CDR3 DNA is TGTGCCAGCATTCCGAATTCGGGACATCCGGGGGAGCAGTACTTC. This encodes CASIPNSGHPGEQYF.

This clone was seen more than once but under ten times. The chain recombines TRBV7-9 with TRBJ2-5; no clear D gene. The CDR3 extends over 15 amino acids. V lost 2 bases, J lost 0 bases, and 10 bases lay in between. The germline V gene encodes CDR1 SEHNR and CDR2 FQNEAQ (reference sequence). The CDR3 DNA reads as TGTGCCAGCAGCTTACTAGTACTGTACCAAGAGACCCAGTACTTC. Its protein product is CASSLLVLYQETQYF.

V is TRBV4-3 and J is TRBJ2-1, with 9 bases lining up with TRBD2. This CDR3 has 16 residues. Germline values: CDR1 LGHNA, CDR2 YSLEER. The junction had 5 bases not matched to a gene; V was cut back by 4 bases and J by 1 base. The CDR3 coding sequence is TGCGCCAGCAGCCCCCTAGCGGGAACTTCCTACAATGAGCAGTTCTTC. Translation gives CASSPLAGTSYNEQFF.

The J gene is TRBJ2-1, the V gene TRBV7-3; D may be TRBD1 (5 bases). Germline lookup yields CDR1 SGHTA and CDR2 FQGTGA. The V end lost 1 base, the J end lost 7 bases, and 14 bases lay between the germline ends. The CDR3 consists of 15 residues. CDR3 nucleotide sequence: TGTGCCAGCAGCTTAATGGCGGACACCATGAATGAGCAGTTCTTC. This gives the protein CASSLMADTMNEQFF.

The CDR3 nucleotides are TGTGCCAGCAGCGTAGAACAGGGTGGATACGAGCAGTACTTC. This codes for CASSVEQGGYEQYF. The chain recombines TRBV9 with TRBJ2-7; weak D call: TRBD1 (6 bases). V was pared by 0 bases and J by 4 bases, with 11 bases between. In germline, CDR1 is SGDLS, CDR2 YYNGEE. The CDR3 contains 14 residues.

This clone appeared a few times. The chain recombines TRBV5-1 with TRBJ2-7; possibly TRBD2 for D (5 bases). The germline CDR1 and CDR2 sequences are SGHRS and YFSETQ. The CDR3 totals 12 residues. Deletions cut 4 bases from V and 4 bases from J, with 9 bases between. The CDR3 is CASSLEGYEQYF. CDR3 DNA: TGCGCCAGCAGCCTAGAGGGATACGAGCAGTACTTC. Full variable domain (rest looked up from reference TRBV5-1 and TRBJ2-7): KAGVTQTPRYLIKTRGQQVTLSCSPISGHRSVSWYQQTPGQGLQFLFEYFSETQRNKGNFPGRFSGRQFSNSRSEMNVSTLELGDSALYLCASSLEGYEQYFGPGTRLTVT.

This clone has just a few counts. This rearrangement joins TRBV9 to TRBJ1-6; tentatively, D is TRBD1 (5 bases). The CDR3 runs to 14 residues. The V gene's germline CDR1 is SGDLS and CDR2 YYNGEE. V was shortened by 0 bases and J by 7 bases, with 8 bases between the two germline ends. The CDR3: CASSVDRNNSPLHF. The CDR3 DNA sequence: TGTGCCAGCAGCGTAGACAGGAACAATTCACCCCTCCACTTT.

V gene TRBV20-1 combines with J gene TRBJ2-4; no firm D call. The CDR3 spans 11 residues. V was shortened by 3 bases and J by 7 bases, with 7 bases between the two germline ends. CDR1 is DFQATT and CDR2 is SNEGSKA in the germline V gene (reference sequence). In nucleotides, the CDR3 is TGCAGTGCTAGCTTCGGGAACATTCAGTACTTC. Its translation: CSASFGNIQYF.

This chain joins TRBV9 and TRBJ2-5; D is possibly TRBD2 (6 bases). There are 16 residues in the CDR3. V lost 0 bases to trimming and J lost 1 base, with 13 bases between them. The germline gives CDR1 SGDLS, CDR2 YYNGEE. CDR3 in amino acids: CASSVGVGGTQETQYF. The DNA for the CDR3 is TGTGCCAGCAGCGTAGGTGTAGGAGGGACCCAAGAGACCCAGTACTTC.

The chain uses TRBV14 and TRBJ2-1; TRBD2 aligns across 8 bases. V was clipped by 0 bases and J by 0 bases; unmatched bases: 1. Germline CDR1 and CDR2: SGHDN and FVKESK. The CDR3 runs 16 residues. DNA for the CDR3: TGTGCCAGCAGCCAAGATGGGACTAGCTCCTACAATGAGCAGTTCTTC. Translating it yields CASSQDGTSSYNEQFF.